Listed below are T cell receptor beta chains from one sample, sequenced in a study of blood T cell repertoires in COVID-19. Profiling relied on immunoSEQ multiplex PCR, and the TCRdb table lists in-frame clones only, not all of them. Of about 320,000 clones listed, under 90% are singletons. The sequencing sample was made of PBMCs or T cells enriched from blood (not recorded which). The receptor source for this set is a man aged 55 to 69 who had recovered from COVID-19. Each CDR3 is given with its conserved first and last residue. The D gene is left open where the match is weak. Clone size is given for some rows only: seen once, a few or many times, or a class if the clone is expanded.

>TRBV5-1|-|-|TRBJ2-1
CASSLSRGDNEQFF
TGCGCCAGCAGCTTATCCAGGGGTGACAATGAGCAGTTCTTC
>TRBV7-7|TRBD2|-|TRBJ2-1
CASSLLLTSAYNEQFF
TGTGCTAGCAGCCTCCTCCTGACTAGCGCATACAATGAGCAGTTCTTC
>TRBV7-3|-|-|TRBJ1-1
CASSPSTGAEAFF
TGTGCCAGCAGCCCATCGACAGGCGCTGAAGCTTTCTTT
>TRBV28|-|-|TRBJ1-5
CASSLWAGNNPYNQPQHF
TGTGCCAGCAGTTTATGGGCGGGCAACAACCCCTACAATCAGCCCCAGCATTTT
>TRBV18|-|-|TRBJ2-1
CASSPLEGSYNEQFF
TGTGCCAGCTCACCACTGGAGGGGTCCTACAATGAGCAGTTCTTC
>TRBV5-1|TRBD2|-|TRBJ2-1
CASSAGGVYNEQFF
TGCGCCAGCAGTGCGGGAGGAGTGTACAATGAGCAGTTCTTC
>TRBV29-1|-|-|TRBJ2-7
CSVASYTYEQYF
TGCAGCGTTGCGAGCTATACCTACGAGCAGTACTTC
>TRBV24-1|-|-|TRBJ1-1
CATRSGKMNTEAFF
TGTGCCACCCGGTCGGGTAAGATGAACACTGAAGCTTTCTTT
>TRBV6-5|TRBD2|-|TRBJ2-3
CASRGAGTTDTQYF
TGTGCCAGCAGGGGAGCGGGGACCACAGATACGCAGTATTTT
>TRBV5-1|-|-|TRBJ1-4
CASSLGPGGNEKLFF
TGCGCCAGCAGCTTGGGGCCCGGGGGTAATGAAAAACTGTTTTTT
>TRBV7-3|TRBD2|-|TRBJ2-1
CASSPKVAGGINEQFF
TGTGCCAGCAGCCCGAAGGTGGCGGGGGGGATCAATGAGCAGTTCTTC
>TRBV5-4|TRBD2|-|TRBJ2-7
CASSPGLAPYEQYF
TGTGCCAGCAGCCCGGGACTAGCCCCATACGAGCAGTACTTC
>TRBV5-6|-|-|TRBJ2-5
CASSLLMAGGLQETQYF
TGTGCCAGCAGCTTGTTGATGGCTGGTGGTCTGCAAGAGACCCAGTACTTC
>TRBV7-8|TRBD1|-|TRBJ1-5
CASSSQGLGQPQHF
TGTGCCAGCAGCTCACAGGGGTTGGGACAGCCCCAGCATTTT
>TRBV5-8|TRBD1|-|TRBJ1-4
CASSLGGTVNEKLFF
TGTGCCAGCAGCTTGGGGGGGACAGTTAATGAAAAACTGTTTTTT
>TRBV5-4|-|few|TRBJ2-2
CASSLVRGETGELFF
TGTGCCAGCAGCTTGGTCCGGGGTGAAACCGGGGAGCTGTTTTTT
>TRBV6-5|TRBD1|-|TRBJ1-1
CASSRDRTNTEAFF
TGTGCCAGCTCCAGGGACAGGACGAACACTGAAGCTTTCTTT
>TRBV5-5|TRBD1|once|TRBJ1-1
CASSERQGRGVTEAFF
TGTGCCAGCAGCGAGAGACAGGGACGTGGTGTCACTGAAGCTTTCTTT
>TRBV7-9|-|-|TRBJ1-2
CASSPLRPQGGYGYTF
TGTGCCAGCAGCCCTTTGCGGCCCCAAGGAGGTTATGGCTACACCTTC
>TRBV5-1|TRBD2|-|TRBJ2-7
CASARTSGSYEQYF
TGCGCCAGCGCCCGGACTAGCGGGTCCTACGAGCAGTACTTC
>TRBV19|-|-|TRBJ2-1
CASSTLRAGASYNEQFF
TGTGCCAGTAGTACCCTCCGAGCGGGTGCATCCTACAATGAGCAGTTCTTC
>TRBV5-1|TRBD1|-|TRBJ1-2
CASSPNRGQSYGYTF
TGCGCCAGCAGCCCTAACAGGGGACAGAGCTATGGCTACACCTTC
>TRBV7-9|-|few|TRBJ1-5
CASSVQGNSNQPQHF
TGTGCCAGCAGCGTCCAGGGGAATAGCAATCAGCCCCAGCATTTT
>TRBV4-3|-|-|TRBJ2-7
CASSRSIRQDHVYEQYF
TGCGCCAGCAGCCGATCAATTAGGCAGGATCACGTCTACGAGCAGTACTTC
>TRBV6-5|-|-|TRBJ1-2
CASSSRGGNGYTF
TGTGCCAGCAGCAGCCGTGGGGGGAATGGCTACACCTTC
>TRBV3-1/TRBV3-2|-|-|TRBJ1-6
CASSSHENSPLHF
TGTGCCAGCAGCAGCCACGAGAATTCACCCCTCCACTTT
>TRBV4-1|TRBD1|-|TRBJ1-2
CASSQSGTGNYGYTF
TGCGCCAGCAGCCAGTCCGGGACAGGGAACTATGGCTACACCTTC
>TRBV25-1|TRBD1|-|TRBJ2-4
CASSEYAGQEAKNIQYF
TGTGCCAGCAGTGAATACGCGGGACAGGAAGCCAAAAACATTCAGTACTTC
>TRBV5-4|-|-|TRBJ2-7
CASSYEYEQYF
TGTGCCAGCAGCTATGAGTACGAGCAGTACTTC
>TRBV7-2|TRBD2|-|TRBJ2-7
CASSVTSEVSYEQYF
TGTGCCAGCAGCGTTACTAGCGAAGTATCCTACGAGCAGTACTTC
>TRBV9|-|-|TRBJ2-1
CASSVTYSQGHRSYNEQFF
TGTGCCAGCAGCGTAACTTACTCTCAGGGTCATCGGTCCTACAATGAGCAGTTCTTC
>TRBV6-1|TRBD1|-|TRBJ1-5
CASSEDRGGNQPQHF
TGTGCCAGCAGTGAAGACAGGGGAGGCAATCAGCCCCAGCATTTT
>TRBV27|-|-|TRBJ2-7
CASSLRDSYEQYF
TGTGCCAGCAGTTTACGCGACAGTTACGAGCAGTACTTC
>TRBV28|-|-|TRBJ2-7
CASRVQPGEQYF
TGTGCCAGCAGAGTACAGCCAGGCGAGCAGTACTTC
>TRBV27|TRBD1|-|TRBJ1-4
CASSLAGGAEKLFF
TGTGCCAGCAGTTTAGCAGGGGGTGCCGAAAAACTGTTTTTT
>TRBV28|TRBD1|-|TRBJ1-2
CASSPRGQGASNYGYTF
TGTGCCAGCAGCCCCAGGGGACAGGGGGCGTCAAACTATGGCTACACCTTC
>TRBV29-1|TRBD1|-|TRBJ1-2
CSVTTGGGYGYTF
TGCAGCGTAACTACAGGGGGCGGCTATGGCTACACCTTC
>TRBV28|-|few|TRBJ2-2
CASSSPGTSNTGELFF
TGTGCCAGCAGTTCCCCCGGGACAAGCAACACCGGGGAGCTGTTTTTT
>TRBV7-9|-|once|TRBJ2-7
CASSSLTPPYEQYF
TGTGCCAGCAGCTCGTTGACACCTCCCTACGAGCAGTACTTC
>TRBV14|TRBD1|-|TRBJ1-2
CASSPSLVRGQYGYTF
TGTGCCAGCAGCCCTTCTCTTGTAAGGGGGCAGTATGGCTACACCTTC
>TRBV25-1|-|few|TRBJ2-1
CASSEYQKHNEQFF
TGTGCCAGCAGTGAATATCAGAAACACAATGAGCAGTTCTTC
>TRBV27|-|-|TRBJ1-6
CASTLGQPRGSPLHF
TGTGCCAGCACCTTAGGACAGCCCAGGGGTTCACCCCTCCACTTT
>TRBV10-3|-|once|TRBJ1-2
CAISEGRPQGYYGYTF
TGTGCCATCAGTGAGGGACGACCACAGGGTTACTATGGCTACACCTTC
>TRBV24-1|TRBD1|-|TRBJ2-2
CATSRSGTGVTGELFF
TGTGCCACCAGTAGGTCCGGGACAGGTGTCACCGGGGAGCTGTTTTTT
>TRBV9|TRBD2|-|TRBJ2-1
CASSPQGLDNEQFF
TGTGCCAGCAGCCCCCAAGGACTAGACAATGAGCAGTTCTTC
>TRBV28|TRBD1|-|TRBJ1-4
CASSWGTGRVEELFF
TGTGCCAGCAGTTGGGGGACAGGGCGCGTCGAGGAACTGTTTTTT